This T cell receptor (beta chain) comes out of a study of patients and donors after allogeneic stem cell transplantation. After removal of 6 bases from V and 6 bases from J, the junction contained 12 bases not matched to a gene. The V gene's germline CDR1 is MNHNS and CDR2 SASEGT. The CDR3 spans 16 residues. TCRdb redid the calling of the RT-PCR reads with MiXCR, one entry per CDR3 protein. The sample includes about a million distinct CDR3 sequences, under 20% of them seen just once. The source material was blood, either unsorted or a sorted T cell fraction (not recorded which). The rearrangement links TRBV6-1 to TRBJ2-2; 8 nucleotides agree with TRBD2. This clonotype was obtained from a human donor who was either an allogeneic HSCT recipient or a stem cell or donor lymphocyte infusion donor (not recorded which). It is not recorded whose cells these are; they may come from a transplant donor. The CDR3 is CASRPGLAARPGELFF. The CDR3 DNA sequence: TGTGCCAGCAGGCCTGGACTAGCAGCCCGCCCCGGGGAGCTGTTTTTT.